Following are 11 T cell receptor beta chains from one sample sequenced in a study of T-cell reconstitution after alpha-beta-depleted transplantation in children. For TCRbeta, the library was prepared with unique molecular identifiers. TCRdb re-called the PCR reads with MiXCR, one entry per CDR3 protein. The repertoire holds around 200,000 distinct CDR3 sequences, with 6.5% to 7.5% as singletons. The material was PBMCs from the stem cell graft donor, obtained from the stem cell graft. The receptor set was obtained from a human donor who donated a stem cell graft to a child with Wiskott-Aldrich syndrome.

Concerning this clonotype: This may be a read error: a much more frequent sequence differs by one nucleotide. The CDR3 bases are TGTGCCATCAGCAGCTACCCCAGGCCCACCGATGAAAAACTGTTTTTT. This gives the protein CAISSYPRPTDEKLFF. V and J are TRBV15 and TRBJ1-4; no firm D call. This CDR3 spans 16 amino acids. CDR1 is LNHNV, CDR2 YYDKDF, per germline (reference sequence).

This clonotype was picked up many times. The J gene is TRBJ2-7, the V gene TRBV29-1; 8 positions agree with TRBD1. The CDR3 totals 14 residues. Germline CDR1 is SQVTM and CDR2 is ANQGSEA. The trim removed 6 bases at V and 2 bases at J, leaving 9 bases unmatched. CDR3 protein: CSVSFDRGTYEQYF. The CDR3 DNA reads TGCAGCGTCTCCTTTGACAGGGGAACCTACGAGCAGTACTTC.

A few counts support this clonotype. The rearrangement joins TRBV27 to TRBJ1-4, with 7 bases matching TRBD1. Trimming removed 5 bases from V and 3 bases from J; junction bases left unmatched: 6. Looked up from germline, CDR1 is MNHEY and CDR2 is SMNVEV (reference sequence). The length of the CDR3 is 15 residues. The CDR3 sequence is CASSPEGAANEKLFF. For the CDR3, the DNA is TGTGCCAGCAGTCCTGAGGGGGCTGCTAATGAAAAACTGTTTTTT.

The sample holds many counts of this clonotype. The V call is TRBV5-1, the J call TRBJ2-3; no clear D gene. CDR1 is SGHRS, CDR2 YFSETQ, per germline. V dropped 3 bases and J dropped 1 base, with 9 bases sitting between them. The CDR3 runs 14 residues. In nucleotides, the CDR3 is TGCGCCAGCAGCTATAAACTTCGCACAGATACGCAGTATTTT. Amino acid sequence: CASSYKLRTDTQYF. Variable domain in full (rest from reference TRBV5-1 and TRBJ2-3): KAGVTQTPRYLIKTRGQQVTLSCSPISGHRSVSWYQQTPGQGLQFLFEYFSETQRNKGNFPGRFSGRQFSNSRSEMNVSTLELGDSALYLCASSYKLRTDTQYFGPGTRLTVL.

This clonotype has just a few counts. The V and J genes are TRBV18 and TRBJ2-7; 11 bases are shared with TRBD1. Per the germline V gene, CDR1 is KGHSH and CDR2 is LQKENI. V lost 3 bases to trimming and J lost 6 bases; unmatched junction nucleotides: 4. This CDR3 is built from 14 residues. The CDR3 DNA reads TGTGCCAGCTCACCCGGGACAGGGGGTTCCGAGCAGTACTTC. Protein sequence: CASSPGTGGSEQYF.

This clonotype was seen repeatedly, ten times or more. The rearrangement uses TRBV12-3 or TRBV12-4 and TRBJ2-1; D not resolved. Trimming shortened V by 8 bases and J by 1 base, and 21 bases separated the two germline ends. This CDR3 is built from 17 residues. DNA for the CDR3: TGTGCCAGCCTCCGTGTCAGCTCCATCGAGTCCTACAATGAGCAGTTCTTC. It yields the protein CASLRVSSIESYNEQFF.

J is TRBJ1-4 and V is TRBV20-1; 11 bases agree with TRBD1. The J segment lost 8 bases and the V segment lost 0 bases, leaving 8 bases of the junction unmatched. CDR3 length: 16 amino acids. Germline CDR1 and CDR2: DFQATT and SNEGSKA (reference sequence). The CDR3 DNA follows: TGCAGTGCTAGAGATTGGACAGGGGGCGACTTGGAAAAACTGTTTTTT. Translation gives CSARDWTGGDLEKLFF.

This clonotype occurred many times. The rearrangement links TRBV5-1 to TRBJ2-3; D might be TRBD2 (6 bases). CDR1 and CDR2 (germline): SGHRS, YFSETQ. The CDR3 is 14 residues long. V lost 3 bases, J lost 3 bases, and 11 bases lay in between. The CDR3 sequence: CASSSDGTTDTQYF. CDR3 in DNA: TGCGCCAGCAGCTCCGACGGGACTACAGATACGCAGTATTTT.

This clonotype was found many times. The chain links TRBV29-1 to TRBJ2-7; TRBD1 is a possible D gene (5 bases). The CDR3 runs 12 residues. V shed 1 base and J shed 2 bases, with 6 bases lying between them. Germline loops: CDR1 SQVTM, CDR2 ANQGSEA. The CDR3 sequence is CSVEVQAYEQYF. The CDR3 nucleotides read TGCAGCGTTGAAGTACAGGCCTACGAGCAGTACTTC.

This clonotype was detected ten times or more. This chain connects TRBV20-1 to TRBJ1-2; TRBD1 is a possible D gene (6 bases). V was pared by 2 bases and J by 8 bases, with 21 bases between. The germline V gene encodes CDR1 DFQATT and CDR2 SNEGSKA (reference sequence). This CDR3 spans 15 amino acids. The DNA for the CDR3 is TGCAGTGCTAGACCGCAGGGGCCGATTTGGGACGGCTACACCTTC. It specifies CSARPQGPIWDGYTF.

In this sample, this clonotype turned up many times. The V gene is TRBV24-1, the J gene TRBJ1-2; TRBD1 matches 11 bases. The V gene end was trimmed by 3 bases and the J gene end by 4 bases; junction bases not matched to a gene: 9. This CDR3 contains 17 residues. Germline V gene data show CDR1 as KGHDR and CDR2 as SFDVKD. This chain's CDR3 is CATSDITGTGGIYGYTF. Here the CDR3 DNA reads TGTGCCACCAGTGATATCACCGGGACAGGGGGAATCTATGGCTACACCTTC.